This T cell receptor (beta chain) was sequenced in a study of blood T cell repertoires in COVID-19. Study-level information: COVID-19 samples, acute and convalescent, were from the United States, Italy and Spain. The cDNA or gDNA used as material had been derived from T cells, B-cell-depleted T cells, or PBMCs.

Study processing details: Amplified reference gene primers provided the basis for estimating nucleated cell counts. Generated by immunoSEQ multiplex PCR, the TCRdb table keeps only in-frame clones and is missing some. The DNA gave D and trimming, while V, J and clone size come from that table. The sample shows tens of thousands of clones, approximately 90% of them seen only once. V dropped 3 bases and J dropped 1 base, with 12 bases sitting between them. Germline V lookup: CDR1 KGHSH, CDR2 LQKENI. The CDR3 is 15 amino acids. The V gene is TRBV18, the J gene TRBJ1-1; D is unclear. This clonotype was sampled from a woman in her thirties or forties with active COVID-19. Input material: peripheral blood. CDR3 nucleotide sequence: TGTGCCAGCTCACCCGTCACGTCCAGGAACACTGAAGCTTTCTTT. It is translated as CASSPVTSRNTEAFF.